This T cell receptor (beta chain) was recovered during a study of identical twins listed by TCRdb under 2016. Regarding the complete study: To test whether fetal clonotypes persist, the study used deep sequencing on TCR alpha and beta repertoires from monozygotic twins, unrelated adults of various ages, and cord blood. Replicate twin experiments were performed at different times using different library preparation protocols to rule out contamination. Study-wide findings and limitations: Because the same donors could not be followed over many years, the conclusions relied on cross-sectional statistical analysis. Zero-insertion analyses could be partly confounded by invariant T cells such as MAIT and iNKT, though diverse VJ usage argued against such confounding for most clonotypes. Out-of-frame TCR alpha sequences shared between twins showed an excess of low generation-probability sequences compared with coincidental sharing between unrelated individuals. Fewer insertions were carried by abundant cord blood beta clonotypes, a similar but weaker trend appeared in young adult naive repertoires, and no such trend appeared in memory repertoires. In beta out-of-frame sequences, excess twin sharing was weaker, because having fewer shared sequences lowered the signal-to-noise ratio. Recombination models systematically underestimated out-of-frame TCR alpha sharing in monozygotic twins but agreed with sharing between unrelated individuals.

The protocol used for the library was 5' RACE. Sequenced on an Illumina HiSeq 2000. Template switching introduced a universal primer binding site; the final cDNA contained a unique molecular identifier, enabling accurate counting of TCR cDNA molecules. Specific primers in the conserved constant-segment region were used to synthesize first-strand cDNA for TCR alpha and beta chains. To control for contamination, every cDNA library was double barcoded, receiving both a SMART-Mk sample barcode and Illumina barcodes. TruSeq adapter sequences and Illumina sample barcodes were added in two successive PCR steps. The TCR alpha and beta cDNA libraries were sequenced on the Illumina HiSeq platform using custom primers. Under the source paper's analysis protocol: Unique molecular identifiers were extracted from raw reads with MiGEC, and CDR3 positions were determined with MiXCR. Recombination models were inferred per individual with the repgenHMM and IGoR tools using an EM algorithm. The tcR package in R was used for shared clonotype analysis, with sharing normalized by the product of cloneset sizes. To study raw recombination free of thymic and clonal selection effects, out-of-frame nonproductive sequences were analyzed. TCRdb reprocessing: public reads trimmed at Q25 with fastp, clones called with MiXCR, in-frame beta chains kept. Rows with a matching CDR3 protein are joined into one entry that keeps the most common DNA and genes. The V and J calls come from TCRdb's annotation, not from the publication. The sample profile shows 300,000 to 400,000 distinct CDR3 sequences; more than 9% of them were found once. The top ten clones comprise around 7.8% of the sample.

About this clonotype itself: Its antigen has not been determined. A single base separates this from a much larger clone, so it may be a read error.

After removal of 5 bases from V and 9 bases from J, the junction retains 12 bases not matched to a gene. The cysteine opens and the phenylalanine closes a CDR3 of 15 amino acids. The sequence is cut down to CDR3 DNA, 45 bases in frame from base 1. All donors were healthy Caucasians. Three pairs of female monozygotic twins, all aged about 18 to 30 years, were included in the twin cohort. Positive isolation kits from Invitrogen were used to isolate CD4+ and CD8+ T cell populations. This sample also belongs to another study, concerning yellow fever vaccine responses in identical twins. As the second publication notes: According to the authors, in identical twins the way T cells responded to vaccination appeared partly convergent and partly personalized. The study precisely tracked vaccine-responding T cell clones in identical twins.

This TCR was recovered from a woman aged 18-29 years in good health. Specimen: CD8+ T cells sorted from blood. The chain is encoded by TRBV12-3 or TRBV12-4 joined to TRBJ2-3; 9 of the junction bases match TRBD2. The base sequence is TGTGCCAGCAGTCCCGGCGGGAGGGCCAGGGAAACGCAGTATTTT. This gives the protein CASSPGGRARETQYF.